The 14 T cell receptor beta chains presented below share a single source sample, sequenced in a study of T cell responses to AZD1222 COVID-19 vaccine. Sequencing was performed with immunoSEQ multiplex PCR; in TCRdb, only in-frame clones are kept and a portion is missing. Of 100,000 to 150,000 clones listed, under 90% are singletons. The material sequenced was peripheral blood, taken on day 0 of AZD1222 vaccination. These receptors were obtained from an adult in good health.

About this clone: A much bigger clone sits one base away, suggesting this may be a read error. The J gene is TRBJ1-5, the V gene TRBV27, with unresolved D. Germline V gives CDR1 MNHEY, CDR2 SMNVEV (reference sequence). The V gene lost 3 bases and the J gene lost 0 bases, with 3 bases spanning the gap. CDR3 length equals 13 residues. Here the CDR3 reads CASSFSSNQPQHF. The DNA for the CDR3 is TGTGCCAGCAGTTTCAGTAGCAATCAGCCCCAGCATTTT.

This CDR3 reads CASSDGDQPQHF. The DNA of the CDR3 is TGTGCCAGCAGTGATGGGGATCAGCCCCAGCATTTT. This chain links TRBV25-1 with TRBJ1-5; D is ambiguous. Germline lookup yields CDR1 MGHDK and CDR2 SYGVNS. This CDR3 spans 12 amino acids. V was trimmed by 3 bases and J by 5 bases, leaving 5 bases between them.

The CDR3 DNA reads as TGTGCCAGCATGGCGGGAGGGGGGGTTGAAAATGAGCAGTTCTTC. Translating gives CASMAGGGVENEQFF. V usage is TRBV6-5 and J usage is TRBJ2-1; 9 nucleotides line up with TRBD2. After removal of 7 bases from V and 7 bases from J, the junction contained 11 bases not matched to a gene. The CDR3 totals 15 residues. Germline V gene lookup returns CDR1 MNHEY and CDR2 SVGAGI.

The chain is built from TRBV18 and TRBJ2-7, with 7 bases fitting TRBD2. V trimming: 0 bases; J trimming: 11 bases; junction bases outside the gene matches: 10. Looked up from germline, CDR1 is KGHSH and CDR2 is LQKENI. This CDR3 is built from 14 residues. The CDR3 spells CASSPPEGAGRKYF. Here the CDR3 DNA reads TGTGCCAGCTCACCACCTGAAGGGGCCGGGAGGAAGTACTTC.

The chain joins TRBV5-1 to TRBJ2-6; D possibly corresponds to TRBD1 (6 bases). Germline V gene sequence: CDR1 SGHRS, CDR2 YFSETQ. Trimming took 1 base from V and 3 from J, leaving 11 bases between them. This CDR3 region has 16 residues. CDR3 sequence (DNA): TGCGCCAGCAGCTTGCAGGGGAGCTATGGGGCCAACGTCCTGACTTTC. This encodes CASSLQGSYGANVLTF. The full variable domain, its missing parts supplied by reference TRBV5-1 and TRBJ2-6, is KAGVTQTPRYLIKTRGQQVTLSCSPISGHRSVSWYQQTPGQGLQFLFEYFSETQRNKGNFPGRFSGRQFSNSRSEMNVSTLELGDSALYLCASSLQGSYGANVLTFGAGSRLTVL.

The J gene is TRBJ2-1, the V gene TRBV7-9; TRBD2 matches 7 bases. CDR1 and CDR2 (germline): SEHNR, FQNEAQ (reference sequence). The ends lost 5 bases at V and 4 bases at J; junction bases unmatched: 11. The CDR3 has 16 amino acids. CDR3 residues: CASSPPGGTAYNEQFF. CDR3 bases: TGTGCCAGCAGCCCCCCCGGGGGGACCGCATACAATGAGCAGTTCTTC.

This sequence joins TRBV5-1 and TRBJ2-2, with a weak D call TRBD1 (5 bases). Looked up from germline, CDR1 is SGHRS and CDR2 is YFSETQ. The CDR3 is 14 residues long. V dropped 4 bases and J dropped 6 bases, with 13 bases sitting between them. DNA for the CDR3: TGCGCCAGCAGCCCTGGTGAAGGGGCCGGGGAGCTGTTTTTT. Amino acid sequence: CASSPGEGAGELFF.

V usage is TRBV4-1 and J usage is TRBJ2-1; D not certain. The V end lost 1 base, the J end lost 6 bases, and 16 bases lay between the germline ends. The CDR3 is 16 residues long. CDR1 and CDR2 from the germline V gene are MGHRA and YSYEKL. The CDR3: CASSQGAQVVPNEQFF. In DNA, the CDR3 is TGCGCCAGCAGCCAAGGGGCTCAAGTCGTTCCCAATGAGCAGTTCTTC.

V gene TRBV6-5 combines with J gene TRBJ1-1, with 9 bases fitting TRBD1. The CDR3 loop spans 12 amino acids. V lost 8 bases, J lost 11 bases, and 9 bases stayed unmatched. CDR1 and CDR2 (germline): MNHEY, SVGAGI. The CDR3 spells CASRQGGLKAFF. The CDR3 coding sequence is TGTGCCAGCCGACAGGGGGGCCTGAAGGCTTTCTTT.

The J gene is TRBJ2-7, the V gene TRBV5-5, with 10 bases that match TRBD2. Trimming removed 0 bases from V and 4 bases from J; junction bases left unmatched: 10. Germline V gene data show CDR1 as SGHKS and CDR2 as YYEKEE (reference sequence). The CDR3 has 17 residues. DNA for the CDR3: TGTGCCAGCAGCTTGGCGGCTAGCGGGAGTTACCCATACGAGCAGTACTTC. This translates into CASSLAASGSYPYEQYF.

This clone occurred a few times. The rearrangement uses TRBV6-5 and TRBJ2-7; possible D gene TRBD2, 6 bases. The CDR3 runs 13 residues. Looked up from germline, CDR1 is MNHEY and CDR2 is SVGAGI. Trimming cost V 7 bases and J 5 bases, with 15 bases left between them. This CDR3 is CASIPTSLHEQYF. Written as DNA, the CDR3 is TGTGCCAGCATACCCACTAGCCTCCACGAGCAGTACTTC.

The chain couples TRBV7-6 to TRBJ1-5; D remains unclear. Trimming pared 1 base from V and 6 bases from J, leaving 13 bases between. This CDR3 is 15 amino acids long. The germline V gene encodes CDR1 SGHVS and CDR2 FNYEAQ. CDR3 protein: CASSLEAGIAQPQHF. For the CDR3, the DNA is TGTGCCAGCAGCTTAGAGGCCGGGATTGCTCAGCCCCAGCATTTT.

This rearrangement joins TRBV2 to TRBJ1-4; unclear D gene. Trimming stripped 1 base from V and 6 bases from J, with 0 bases between. Germline V gene lookup returns CDR1 SNHLY and CDR2 FYNNEI. There are 11 residues in the CDR3. DNA for the CDR3: TGTGCCAGCAGTGAAGATGAAAAACTGTTTTTT. This translates into CASSEDEKLFF.

V gene TRBV28 combines with J gene TRBJ2-4; perhaps D is TRBD1 or TRBD2 (5 bases each). CDR3 length: 15 residues. Trimming left V 6 bases short and J 4 bases short, with 16 bases between. Germline CDR1 and CDR2: MDHEN and SYDVKM. CDR3 sequence reads: CASRALGGGKNIQYF. CDR3 nucleotide sequence: TGTGCCAGCAGAGCTTTAGGTGGGGGTAAAAACATTCAGTACTTC.